This T cell receptor (beta chain) was identified in a study of T-cell reconstitution after alpha-beta-depleted transplantation in children. Germline CDR1 reads SEHNR; CDR2 reads FQNEAQ (reference sequence). The V end was cut by 5 bases, the J end by 2 bases, with 10 bases between. CDR3 length equals 13 residues. This clonotype was seen ten or more times. Unique molecular identifiers were built into the TCRbeta library. Via MiXCR, TCRdb re-called the PCR reads, giving one row per CDR3 protein. Here the sample spans hundreds of thousands of distinct CDR3 sequences, approximately 17% being singletons. V and J are TRBV7-9 and TRBJ2-7, with D uncertain. The TCR was taken from a human donor who donated a stem cell graft to a child with acute myeloid leukemia. The specimen was PBMCs from the stem cell graft donor, collected from the stem cell graft. This chain's CDR3 is CASSLDTTYEQYF. CDR3 DNA sequence: TGTGCCAGCAGCCTTGACACCACCTACGAGCAGTACTTC. The full variable domain, its missing parts supplied by reference TRBV7-9 and TRBJ2-7, is DTGVSQNPRHKITKRGQNVTFRCDPISEHNRLYWYRQTLGQGPEFLTYFQNEAQLEKSRLLSDRFSAERPKGSFSTLEIQRTEQGDSAMYLCASSLDTTYEQYFGPGTRLTVT.